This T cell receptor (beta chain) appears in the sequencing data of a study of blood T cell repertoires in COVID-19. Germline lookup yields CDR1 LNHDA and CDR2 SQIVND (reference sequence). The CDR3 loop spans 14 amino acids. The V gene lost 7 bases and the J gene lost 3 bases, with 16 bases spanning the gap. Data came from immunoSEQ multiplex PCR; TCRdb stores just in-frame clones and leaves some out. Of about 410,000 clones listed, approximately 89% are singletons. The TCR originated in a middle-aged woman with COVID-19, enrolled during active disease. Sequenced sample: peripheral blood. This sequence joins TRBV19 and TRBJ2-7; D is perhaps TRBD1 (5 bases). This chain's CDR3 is CASTETDSNYEQYF. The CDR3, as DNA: TGTGCCAGTACCGAGACAGATTCAAACTACGAGCAGTACTTC.